This T cell receptor beta chain appears in the sequencing data of a study of T cell repertoires in cytomegalovirus infection. At the level of the study: TCR beta signatures that were public indicated CMV infection and matching HLA type. Study-wide points: Dominating the ex vivo response were HLA-C-restricted CMV-specific TCR beta clonotypes. Pooled public TCR beta family frequency picked out CMV carriers with the relevant HLA.

Each CDR3 protein gets one entry after TCRdb re-called the reads with MiXCR. The table has 200,000 or so distinct CDR3 sequences, around 20% seen once. The sample holds many counts of this clonotype. Its matching antigen is unknown. The sequence came from a human donor in good health (CMV status not recorded). Some clones in this sample may be carry-over from other donors' samples. The specimen sequenced was PBMCs.

Written as DNA, the CDR3 is TGTGCCAGCAGCTTCGGGACAGGGGTCGCCTACGAGCAGTACTTC. This sequence encodes CASSFGTGVAYEQYF. The J gene is TRBJ2-7, the V gene TRBV7-2; 10 positions agree with TRBD1. Germline CDR1 is SGHTA and CDR2 is FQGNSA. This CDR3 has 15 residues. After removal of 3 bases from V and 2 bases from J, the junction contained 4 bases not matched to a gene.